This T cell receptor (beta chain) was sequenced during a study of T cells in Graves' hyperthyroidism and ophthalmopathy. Whole-study findings and limits: The majority of expanded thyroid clonotypes above 0.001 also appeared in blood. Before onset, by a median of around six months, the model predicted ophthalmopathy.

The CDR3 loop spans 17 amino acids. Unmatched junction bases numbered 13, after V lost 5 bases and J lost 9 bases. Germline assignment: CDR1 SGHTA and CDR2 FQGTGA. Researchers amplified the TCR beta CDR3 regions from RNA transcripts. First-round RT-PCR targeting the TCR CDR3 was performed with the HTBI primer set. TCRdb reprocessed the multiplex PCR reads with MiXCR, giving one entry per CDR3 protein. Of tens of thousands of distinct CDR3 sequences listed, 45% to 65% are singletons. On this clonotype: Its antigen is not identified.

It was considered stable Graves' hyperthyroidism when ophthalmopathy did not progress within 18 months. Newly diagnosed hyperthyroidism patients aged 18 to 65 years had disease lasting under 2 months. The chain recombines TRBV7-3 with TRBJ2-1; 13 bases line up with TRBD2. This clonotype originated in a man younger than 35 with Graves' hyperthyroidism. Sequences were obtained from peripheral blood or thyroid tissue (not recorded which). CDR3 sequence (DNA): TGTGCCAGCAGCAAACAAGGCGGACTAGCGGGAGTGGGTGAGCAGTTCTTC. Protein product: CASSKQGGLAGVGEQFF.